Listed here are 9 T cell receptor beta chains from one sample, sequenced in a study of CD8 T cells in ankylosing spondylitis. TCRdb reprocessed the 5' RACE reads via MiXCR and lists one record per CDR3 protein. The table has under 30,000 distinct CDR3 sequences, 7.9% seen once. Specimen: blood. The receptors originated from a male donor with ankylosing spondylitis or in good health (not recorded which).

A few counts support this clonotype. The chain recombines TRBV10-2 with TRBJ1-5; tentatively, D is TRBD1 (6 bases). This CDR3 comprises 15 residues. From germline, CDR1 is WSHSY and CDR2 SAAADI. V lost 3 bases, J lost 1 base, and 10 bases lay in between. The CDR3 nucleotides read TGCGCCAGCAGTGATTTAGGGGGGAGCAATCAGCCCCAGCATTTT. Translation: CASSDLGGSNQPQHF.

J is TRBJ2-2 and V is TRBV5-1; 7 nucleotides line up with TRBD1. V trimming: 0 bases; J trimming: 2 bases; junction bases outside the gene matches: 4. The CDR3 loop spans 16 amino acids. Germline values: CDR1 SGHRS, CDR2 YFSETQ. CDR3 nucleotide sequence: TGCGCCAGCAGCTTGGTTGCAGGGGGAAACACCGGGGAGCTGTTTTTT. Protein sequence: CASSLVAGGNTGELFF.

This clonotype was seen only a few times. This chain joins TRBV27 and TRBJ1-4; weak D call: TRBD1 (5 bases). V lost 7 bases and J lost 3, with 12 bases in between. The CDR3 runs to 14 residues. Germline lookup yields CDR1 MNHEY and CDR2 SMNVEV (reference sequence). CDR3 sequence (DNA): TGTGCCAGCAAAGGGACGGGAGCTAATGAAAAACTGTTTTTT. Protein sequence: CASKGTGANEKLFF. Combining the CDR3 with reference TRBV27 and TRBJ1-4 gives the whole variable domain EAQVTQNPRYLITVTGKKLTVTCSQNMNHEYMSWYRQDPGLGLRQIYYSMNVEVTDKGDVPEGYKVSRKEKRNFPLILESPSPNQTSLYFCASKGTGANEKLFFGSGTQLSVL.

This clonotype turned up a few times. The chain has TRBV5-1 and TRBJ2-7, with 7 bases identical to TRBD1. J was trimmed by 4 bases and V by 4 bases; bases with no gene match: 17. The CDR3 has 17 amino acids. Germline V CDR1 and CDR2: SGHRS, YFSETQ. The CDR3 DNA reads as TGCGCCAGCAGCCCAGGACAGGTAGGACCCACACAATACGAGCAGTACTTC. As protein: CASSPGQVGPTQYEQYF.

Only a few counts were recorded for this clonotype. The chain combines TRBV27 with TRBJ1-6; 9 bases agree with TRBD1. Germline trimming cut 7 bases from V and 5 bases from J; bases unmatched to any gene: 9. The CDR3 runs to 16 residues. The germline CDR1 and CDR2 sequences are MNHEY and SMNVEV (reference sequence). The CDR3 DNA follows: TGTGCCAGCAAACTTAACAGGGGGCATGATAATTCACCCCTCCACTTT. It is translated as CASKLNRGHDNSPLHF.

This clonotype was detected only a few times. The chain has TRBV12-3 or TRBV12-4 and TRBJ1-2, with D perhaps matching TRBD1 (6 bases). The CDR3 runs 15 residues. V lost 8 bases and J lost 2, with 18 bases in between. The CDR3 DNA sequence: TGTGCCAGCGGAGGGGGGACATCAACCAACTATGGCTACACCTTC. The encoded protein is CASGGGTSTNYGYTF.

This clonotype was picked up many times. The chain couples TRBV12-3 or TRBV12-4 to TRBJ2-7, with D perhaps TRBD1 (6 bases). Trimming took off 6 bases at V and 7 bases at J, with 19 bases between the two ends. The CDR3 has 14 residues. The CDR3 loop reads CASSPGTSAWEQYF. The CDR3 DNA reads TGTGCCAGCAGCCCCGGGACAAGTGCCTGGGAGCAGTACTTC.

The chain has TRBV5-1 and TRBJ1-1; TRBD1 might be the D (5 bases). Germline V CDR1 and CDR2: SGHRS, YFSETQ. The CDR3 contains 18 residues. The V and J ends lost 2 bases and 0 bases respectively, with 20 bases between them. This CDR3 reads CASSFLWGRAGMNTEAFF. In DNA form, the CDR3 reads TGCGCCAGCAGCTTCTTGTGGGGCCGGGCTGGCATGAACACTGAAGCTTTCTTT.

This clonotype has ten or more counts. The V gene is TRBV3-1, the J gene TRBJ2-5; 8 bases fit TRBD1. The CDR3 totals 15 residues. Germline trimming cut 4 bases from V and 5 bases from J; bases unmatched to any gene: 9. Germline CDR1 and CDR2: LGHDT and YNNKEL (reference sequence). The CDR3 here is CASSPLSTGVETQYF. The CDR3 nucleotides are TGTGCCAGCAGCCCCCTTTCGACAGGGGTGGAGACCCAGTACTTC.